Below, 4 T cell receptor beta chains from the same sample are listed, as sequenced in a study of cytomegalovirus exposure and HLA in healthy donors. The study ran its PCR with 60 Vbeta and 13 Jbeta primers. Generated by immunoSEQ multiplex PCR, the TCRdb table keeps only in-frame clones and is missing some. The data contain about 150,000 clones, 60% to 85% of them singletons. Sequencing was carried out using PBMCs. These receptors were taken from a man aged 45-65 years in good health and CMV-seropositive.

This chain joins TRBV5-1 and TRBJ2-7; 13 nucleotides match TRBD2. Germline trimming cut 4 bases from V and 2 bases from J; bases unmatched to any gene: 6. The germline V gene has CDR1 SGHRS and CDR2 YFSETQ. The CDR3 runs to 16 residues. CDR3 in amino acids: CASSTTSGRLTYEQYF. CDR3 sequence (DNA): TGCGCCAGCAGCACGACTAGCGGGAGGTTGACCTACGAGCAGTACTTC. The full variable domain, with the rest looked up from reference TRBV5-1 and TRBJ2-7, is KAGVTQTPRYLIKTRGQQVTLSCSPISGHRSVSWYQQTPGQGLQFLFEYFSETQRNKGNFPGRFSGRQFSNSRSEMNVSTLELGDSALYLCASSTTSGRLTYEQYFGPGTRLTVT.

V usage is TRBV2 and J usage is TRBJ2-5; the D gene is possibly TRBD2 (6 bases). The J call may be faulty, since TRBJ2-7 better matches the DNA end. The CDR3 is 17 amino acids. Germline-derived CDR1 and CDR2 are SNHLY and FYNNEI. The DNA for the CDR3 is TGTGCCAGCAGTGAAGTCAAAGGAGGGACGGGAACCTACGAGCAGTACTTC. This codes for CASSEVKGGTGTYEQYF.

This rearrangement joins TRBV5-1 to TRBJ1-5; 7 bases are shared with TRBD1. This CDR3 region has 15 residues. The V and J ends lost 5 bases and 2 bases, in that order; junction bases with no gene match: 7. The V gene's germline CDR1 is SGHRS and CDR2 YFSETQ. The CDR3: CASREGGTGNQPQHF. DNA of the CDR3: TGCGCCAGCAGAGAAGGGGGCACGGGCAATCAGCCCCAGCATTTT.

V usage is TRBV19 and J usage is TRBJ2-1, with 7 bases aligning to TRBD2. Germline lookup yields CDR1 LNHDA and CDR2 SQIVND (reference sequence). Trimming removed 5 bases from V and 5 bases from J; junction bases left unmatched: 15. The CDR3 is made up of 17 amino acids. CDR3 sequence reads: CASSPLLGEGPNNEQFF. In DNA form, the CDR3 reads TGTGCCAGTAGTCCCCTCCTCGGGGAGGGCCCGAACAATGAGCAGTTCTTC.